Listed here are 15 T cell receptor beta chains from one sample, sequenced in a study of vaccination and CD4 T cells after COVID-19. As for treatment: roughly ten-day PBMC culture with coronavirus spike peptide pools or control peptides (ViraFEST assay). The antigens for these receptors are not known. Cultured CD4+ T cell DNA was sequenced using the Oncomine TCR Beta short-read assay. MiXCR, applied by TCRdb to the PCR reads, yields one record per CDR3 protein. The sample shows 9,500 to 15,000 distinct CDR3 sequences, under 35% of them seen only once. The starting material was CD4+ T cells from blood, cultured in vitro, obtained after SARS-CoV-2 vaccination. The receptors derive from a human donor who had recovered from COVID-19.

This chain joins TRBV23-1 and TRBJ2-3, with D possibly TRBD2 on 6 matching bases. Being an ORF, TRBV23-1 has a function that is uncertain. The CDR3 has 18 residues. Trimming removed 4 bases at V and 1 base at J, with 21 bases between. In DNA, the CDR3 is TGCGCCAGCAGTCCCGGTTCCCCGTGCGCGGGACGCACAGATACGCAGTATTTT. It is translated as CASSPGSPCAGRTDTQYF.

The chain employs TRBV28 and TRBJ2-3; 9 bases map to TRBD2. The CDR3 is made up of 14 amino acids. The V segment lost 9 bases and the J segment 2 bases; nucleotides outside the gene matches: 6. The germline CDR1 and CDR2 sequences are MDHEN and SYDVKM. DNA of the CDR3: TGTGCCAGTCGACTAGCGGAAAACACAGATACGCAGTATTTT. Translation gives CASRLAENTDTQYF.

This clonotype was seen more than once but under ten times. The chain carries TRBV5-4 and TRBJ2-3, with D possibly TRBD2 on 6 matching bases. With 2 bases removed from V and 2 bases from J, the gap between germline ends came to 15 bases. The CDR3 has 16 residues. Per germline, CDR1 SGHNT and CDR2 YYREEE (reference sequence). CDR3 protein: CASSLGWLANTDTQYF. The CDR3 nucleotides are TGTGCCAGCAGCTTAGGTTGGCTAGCGAACACAGATACGCAGTATTTT.

In its sample, this clonotype ranks as medium-sized (0.01 to 0.1%). The rearrangement joins TRBV5-6 to TRBJ2-7, with D unresolved. The germline V and J ends were trimmed by 0 bases and 12 bases, with 10 bases remaining between them. CDR1 SGHDT and CDR2 YYEEEE come from the germline V gene. The CDR3 runs to 11 residues. CDR3 loop: CASSLGGRSYF. The CDR3 DNA sequence: TGTGCCAGCAGCTTGGGCGGTAGGTCGTACTTC.

The genes are TRBV19 and TRBJ2-7; weak D call: TRBD1 (5 bases). V shed 10 bases and J shed 0 bases, with 16 bases lying between them. In germline, CDR1 is LNHDA, CDR2 SQIVND (reference sequence). CDR3 length: 14 amino acids. The chain's CDR3 is CATRGQGNSYEQYF. CDR3 in DNA: TGTGCCACCCGTGGGCAGGGAAACTCCTACGAGCAGTACTTC.

This chain uses TRBV20-1 with TRBJ2-1, with TRBD1 matching 9 bases. With 6 bases clipped from V and 6 bases from J, the junction kept 12 bases outside the gene matches. CDR3 length equals 15 residues. Looked up from germline, CDR1 is DFQATT and CDR2 is SNEGSKA (reference sequence). The CDR3 nucleotides read TGCAGTGCCGAACCACAGGGGGCGCTAGGCAATGAGCAGTTCTTC. Residues: CSAEPQGALGNEQFF.

The gene calls are TRBV6-1 and TRBJ1-5; D remains unclear. Germline CDR1 reads MNHNS; CDR2 reads SASEGT. The germline V and J ends were trimmed by 3 bases and 5 bases, with 14 bases remaining between them. This CDR3 spans 15 amino acids. The chain's CDR3 is CASSDPSGRHQPQHF. The CDR3 nucleotides read TGTGCCAGCAGTGACCCGTCAGGTCGACATCAGCCCCAGCATTTT.

This clonotype is labeled medium-sized (0.01 to 0.1%). The chain is built from TRBV6-5 and TRBJ2-7; unclear D gene. Germline values: CDR1 MNHEY, CDR2 SVGAGI. Trimming removed 2 bases at V and 3 bases at J, with 11 bases between. The CDR3 length is 14 residues. The CDR3: CASSYQRTDYEQYF. CDR3 nucleotides: TGTGCCAGCAGTTACCAACGCACGGACTACGAGCAGTACTTC.

V usage is TRBV7-9 and J usage is TRBJ2-5, with 7 bases aligning to TRBD2. Trimming took 5 bases from V and 1 from J; bases not matched to a gene: 7. The V gene's germline CDR1 is SEHNR and CDR2 FQNEAQ (reference sequence). There are 15 residues in the CDR3. Written as DNA, the CDR3 is TGTGCCAGCAGCGAGCAGGGACTAATCCAAGAGACCCAGTACTTC. Translating gives CASSEQGLIQETQYF.

This clonotype was seen more than once but under ten times. This rearrangement joins TRBV7-6 to TRBJ1-1, with D possibly matching TRBD1 (6 bases). The CDR3 runs 16 residues. Germline V gives CDR1 SGHVS, CDR2 FNYEAQ. V shed 1 base and J shed 2 bases, with 14 bases lying between them. CDR3 nucleotides: TGTGCCAGCAGCTTAGGGCGTCAGGGGAAAAACACTGAAGCTTTCTTT. It encodes CASSLGRQGKNTEAFF.

The chain recombines TRBV3-1 with TRBJ1-3; D is uncertain. Germline V CDR1 and CDR2: LGHDT, YNNKEL (reference sequence). The V end lost 0 bases, the J end lost 4 bases, and 13 bases lay between the germline ends. CDR3 length equals 16 residues. DNA for the CDR3: TGTGCCAGCAGCCAAGATGGACTATTACTGGGAAACACCATATATTTT. This encodes CASSQDGLLLGNTIYF.

By sample share, this clonotype is medium-sized. The chain is built from TRBV20-1 and TRBJ1-6, with D unclear. CDR3 length equals 17 residues. V was clipped by 4 bases and J by 9 bases, with 25 bases between them. The germline V gene encodes CDR1 DFQATT and CDR2 SNEGSKA (reference sequence). The CDR3 coding sequence is TGCAGTGCTAAGTTTCAGGCTAGAGAACCCCTGGGTTCACCCCTCCACTTT. Translation gives CSAKFQAREPLGSPLHF.

This clonotype has only a few counts. This sequence joins TRBV11-3 and TRBJ2-2; TRBD1 matches 11 bases. The V segment lost 5 bases and the J segment 5 bases; nucleotides outside the gene matches: 10. This CDR3 has 17 residues. CDR1 is SGHNT, CDR2 YENEEA, per germline. CDR3 loop: CASSDTLGQGETGELFF. In nucleotides, the CDR3 is TGTGCCAGCAGCGATACCCTGGGACAGGGGGAGACCGGGGAGCTGTTTTTT. Supplemented by reference TRBV11-3 and TRBJ2-2, the full variable domain reads EAGVVQSPRYKIIEKKQPVAFWCNPISGHNTLYWYLQNLGQGPELLIRYENEEAVDDSQLPKDRFSAERLKGVDSTLKIQPAELGDSAVYLCASSDTLGQGETGELFFGEGSRLTVL.

The rearrangement joins TRBV6-1 to TRBJ1-2, with TRBD1 matching 11 bases. The CDR3 spans 17 residues. The germline CDR1 and CDR2 sequences are MNHNS and SASEGT. J was trimmed by 0 bases and V by 6 bases; bases with no gene match: 9. This CDR3 reads CASSPRPGQGANYGYTF. CDR3 DNA sequence: TGTGCCAGCAGCCCCCGGCCGGGACAGGGGGCTAACTATGGCTACACCTTC.

This rearrangement joins TRBV6-1 to TRBJ2-7, with D possibly TRBD1 on 6 matching bases. V was trimmed by 8 bases and J by 2 bases, leaving 13 bases between them. The CDR3 spans 13 residues. Germline CDR1 MNHNS, CDR2 SASEGT. The CDR3 DNA reads TGTGCCAGCGAGACAGGTCCTACCTACGAGCAGTACTTC. Translation: CASETGPTYEQYF.